This note documents a single T cell receptor (beta chain) sequence. The antigen is undetermined. Only in-frame clones appear in the TCRdb table, and some are missing; sequencing was by immunoSEQ multiplex PCR. Of about 76,000 clones listed, 78% are singletons. The data were obtained in a study of radiotherapy plus CTLA-4 blockade in lung cancer. The germline gives CDR1 LGHNA, CDR2 YNFKEQ. CDR3 length: 14 residues. V lost 6 bases and J 3 bases, leaving 14 bases between the germline ends. Study-wide points: Response was reportedly best predicted by early blood T cell clone dynamics, with interferon-beta. Radiotherapy plus ipilimumab was followed by expansion in blood of tumor-derived TCR clones.

Each patient with chemo-refractory metastatic non-small-cell lung cancer was treated with focal radiation plus CTLA-4 blockade using ipilimumab. The sequence was obtained from a human donor with non-small cell lung cancer whose response to radiotherapy plus ipilimumab could not be evaluated. Some clones in this sample may be carry-over from other donors' samples. The sample was peripheral blood, taken from a patient treated with radiotherapy plus ipilimumab. The genes are TRBV4-2 and TRBJ1-1, with D unresolved. This chain's CDR3 is CASSLSTADTEAFF. The CDR3, as DNA: TGTGCCAGCAGTTTATCAACGGCGGACACTGAAGCTTTCTTT.